This T cell receptor beta chain was sequenced for a study of blood T cell repertoires in COVID-19. The authors' processing: Counts of nucleated cells, estimated from reference gene primer amplification, were obtained. The protocol was immunoSEQ multiplex PCR, while the TCRdb copy is restricted to in-frame clones and leaves out a portion. The V and J calls and the clone size are those of that table, but D and trimming were determined from the DNA. The table has about 74,000 clones, around three quarters seen once. Sequencing was carried out using peripheral blood. The clonotype comes from a human donor in a cohort sampled during active COVID-19.

DNA of the CDR3: TGTGCCAGCAGCCAACCGACAGGCTTGGTGGATGGCTACACCTTC. Amino acids: CASSQPTGLVDGYTF. The genes are TRBV7-9 and TRBJ1-2; D possibly corresponds to TRBD1 (6 bases). Trimming took 5 bases from V and 6 from J, leaving 19 bases between them. CDR1 is SEHNR, CDR2 FQNEAQ, per germline (reference sequence). The CDR3 is 15 amino acids. The full variable domain, its missing parts supplied by reference TRBV7-9 and TRBJ1-2, is DTGVSQNPRHKITKRGQNVTFRCDPISEHNRLYWYRQTLGQGPEFLTYFQNEAQLEKSRLLSDRFSAERPKGSFSTLEIQRTEQGDSAMYLCASSQPTGLVDGYTFGSGTRLTVV.